These 24 T cell receptor beta chains were all obtained from the same sample, sequenced in a study of CD8+CD57+ T cells in acquired aplastic anemia. CDR3 and TCR beta VDJ profiling relied on genomic DNA as the template. TCRdb called the reads again in MiXCR, with one record for every CDR3 protein. This sample has some 240,000 distinct CDR3 sequences, with roughly 35% found just once. Sequenced: sorted CD4+, CD8+, or CD8+CD57+ T cells (not recorded which) from PBMCs. These receptors were obtained from a human donor in good health, serving as a control.

At least ten counts were recorded for this clonotype. V gene TRBV19 combines with J gene TRBJ2-2; 7 bases match TRBD1. CDR3 length: 15 amino acids. J lost 4 bases, V lost 1 base, and 3 bases had no gene match. From germline, CDR1 is LNHDA and CDR2 SQIVND (reference sequence). DNA of the CDR3: TGTGCCAGTAGTATAGGTAACAGGGGCACCGGGGAGCTGTTTTTT. It yields the protein CASSIGNRGTGELFF.

The chain links TRBV10-3 to TRBJ1-2; TRBD1 is a possible D gene (6 bases). The germline V gene has CDR1 ENHRY and CDR2 SYGVKD. V dropped 10 bases and J dropped 4 bases, with 19 bases sitting between them. This CDR3 has 14 residues. CDR3: CATTVGGATYGYTF. For the CDR3, the DNA is TGTGCCACCACAGTAGGGGGGGCGACCTATGGCTACACCTTC.

This clonotype was picked up many times. The chain joins TRBV2 to TRBJ1-2; 7 nucleotides agree with TRBD1. Germline V lookup: CDR1 SNHLY, CDR2 FYNNEI. With 3 bases clipped from V and 0 bases from J, the junction kept 10 bases outside the gene matches. The CDR3 has 17 residues. The chain's CDR3 is CASSDLRRGGPNYGYTF. The CDR3 DNA reads TGTGCCAGCAGTGATTTGAGGAGAGGGGGCCCTAACTATGGCTACACCTTC. The full variable domain, in which reference TRBV2 and TRBJ1-2 provide the parts outside the CDR3, is EPEVTQTPSHQVTQMGQEVILRCVPISNHLYFYWYRQILGQKVEFLVSFYNNEISEKSEIFDDQFSVERPDGSNFTLKIRSTKLEDSAMYFCASSDLRRGGPNYGYTFGSGTRLTVV.

V usage is TRBV2 and J usage is TRBJ1-6, with 12 nucleotides matching TRBD1. V dropped 6 bases and J dropped 10; count of bases not matched to a gene: 4. CDR1 SNHLY and CDR2 FYNNEI come from the germline V gene. The CDR3 runs to 14 residues. CDR3 bases: TGTGCCAGCAGCTCCGGGACAGGGGGCTCACCCCTCCACTTT. It specifies CASSSGTGGSPLHF.

This clonotype was detected many times. The DNA for the CDR3 is TGTGCCAGTAGTCCCATATCAGGCTACGAGCAGTACTTC. This sequence encodes CASSPISGYEQYF. This chain links TRBV19 with TRBJ2-7; no firm D call. Per germline, CDR1 LNHDA and CDR2 SQIVND (reference sequence). Trimming removed 5 bases at V and 3 bases at J, with 11 bases between. The CDR3 is 13 residues long.

This clonotype was detected a few times. The chain joins TRBV5-8 to TRBJ2-7; D might be TRBD2 (5 bases). CDR3 size: 15 residues. Germline lookup yields CDR1 SGHTS and CDR2 YDEGEE. V shed 3 bases and J shed 5 bases, with 18 bases lying between them. CDR3 loop: CASSWELVTSHEQYF. CDR3 DNA sequence: TGTGCCAGCAGCTGGGAGCTGGTAACGTCCCACGAGCAGTACTTC.

This clonotype occurred many times. The V and J genes are TRBV5-1 and TRBJ1-2; possible D gene TRBD1, 5 bases. Germline CDR1 SGHRS, CDR2 YFSETQ. The CDR3 totals 14 residues. The V gene lost 0 bases and the J gene lost 1 base, with 7 bases spanning the gap. CDR3 sequence reads: CASSLVGHNYGYTF. Here the CDR3 DNA reads TGCGCCAGCAGCTTGGTTGGACATAACTATGGCTACACCTTC.

A few counts support this clonotype. V is TRBV19 and J is TRBJ2-7; D gene uncertain. Germline CDR1 reads LNHDA; CDR2 reads SQIVND (reference sequence). This CDR3 contains 13 residues. Trimming took off 5 bases at V and 0 bases at J, with 8 bases between the two ends. In nucleotides, the CDR3 is TGTGCCAGTAGTGTAAGGACCTCCTACGAGCAGTACTTC. Protein sequence: CASSVRTSYEQYF. The variable domain in full, with the rest retrieved from reference TRBV19 and TRBJ2-7, is DGGITQSPKYLFRKEGQNVTLSCEQNLNHDAMYWYRQDPGQGLRLIYYSQIVNDFQKGDIAEGYSVSREKKESFPLTVTSAQKNPTAFYLCASSVRTSYEQYFGPGTRLTVT.

This clonotype is a singleton in its sample. The chain carries TRBV19 and TRBJ2-7, with a possible D match to TRBD2 (7 bases). Trimming left V 4 bases short and J 5 bases short, with 18 bases between. The germline V gene encodes CDR1 LNHDA and CDR2 SQIVND (reference sequence). This CDR3 has 15 amino acids. The CDR3 sequence: CASSTAGEGTHEQYF. For the CDR3, the DNA is TGTGCCAGTAGTACGGCAGGGGAGGGAACCCACGAGCAGTACTTC.

This clonotype was seen more than once but under ten times. The chain has TRBV4-2 and TRBJ1-3; 7 bases align to TRBD1. V dropped 4 bases and J dropped 0; count of bases not matched to a gene: 6. The germline V gene has CDR1 LGHNA and CDR2 YNFKEQ. CDR3 size: 16 residues. The CDR3 sequence is CASSRGGQSSGNTIYF. The CDR3 nucleotides are TGTGCCAGCAGCCGCGGGGGACAGAGCTCTGGAAACACCATATATTTT.

This chain links TRBV6-1 with TRBJ1-5; possibly TRBD1 for D (5 bases). The CDR3 is made up of 17 amino acids. Per the germline V gene, CDR1 is MNHNS and CDR2 is SASEGT. V lost 7 bases to trimming and J lost 0 bases, with 19 bases between them. CDR3 sequence (DNA): TGTGCCAGCACAAGGGAGTATGGAGGGGATAGCAATCAGCCCCAGCATTTT. Translation gives CASTREYGGDSNQPQHF.

The chain combines TRBV12-3 or TRBV12-4 with TRBJ2-2; 9 bases are shared with TRBD2. The CDR3 spans 13 residues. With 6 bases clipped from V and 7 bases from J, the junction kept 3 bases outside the gene matches. CDR3 DNA sequence: TGTGCCAGCAGCCGAGCGGGAGGCGGGGAGCTGTTTTTT. Its translation: CASSRAGGGELFF.

The chain employs TRBV7-9 and TRBJ1-4; D is perhaps TRBD1 (5 bases). Germline V gene data show CDR1 as SEHNR and CDR2 as FQNEAQ (reference sequence). Trimming pared 6 bases from V and 8 bases from J, leaving 19 bases between. The CDR3 has 15 amino acids. The CDR3 DNA is TGTGCCAGCAGTGATACCCGACAGAGAGGGGAAAAACTGTTTTTT. Protein: CASSDTRQRGEKLFF.

This clonotype was recorded at least ten times. The J gene is TRBJ2-5, the V gene TRBV29-1, with D hard to call. V dropped 6 bases and J dropped 5 bases, with 7 bases sitting between them. The germline V gene encodes CDR1 SQVTM and CDR2 ANQGSEA. The CDR3 has 10 amino acids. The CDR3 sequence is CSVGDETQYF. CDR3 nucleotide sequence: TGCAGCGTCGGAGATGAGACCCAGTACTTC.

This clonotype was found many times. This chain links TRBV30 with TRBJ1-2; D not resolved. The CDR3 length is 14 residues. Germline CDR1 and CDR2: GTSNPN and SVGIG (reference sequence). The germline V and J ends were trimmed by 7 bases and 8 bases, with 23 bases remaining between them. The CDR3 sequence: CASIRWGRGGGYTF. The CDR3, as DNA: TGTGCCTCGATCCGGTGGGGTAGAGGAGGGGGCTACACCTTC.

The chain links TRBV4-3 to TRBJ1-6; D gene ambiguous. This CDR3 has 15 amino acids. In germline, CDR1 is LGHNA, CDR2 YSLEER. V was trimmed by 1 base and J by 4 bases, leaving 8 bases between them. The CDR3, as DNA: TGCGCCAGCAGCCAAGTCACGGGGTATAATTCACCCCTCCACTTT. Encoded protein: CASSQVTGYNSPLHF.

This clonotype was detected only a few times. CDR3 in amino acids: CASSVLQTGGEAFF. In DNA form, the CDR3 reads TGTGCCAGTAGTGTACTCCAAACCGGGGGTGAAGCTTTCTTT. The chain has TRBV19 and TRBJ1-1, with a weak D call TRBD1 (5 bases). Per the germline V gene, CDR1 is LNHDA and CDR2 is SQIVND (reference sequence). Trimming stripped 5 bases from V and 7 bases from J, with 17 bases between. This CDR3 region has 14 residues.

Many counts were recorded for this clonotype. The rearrangement joins TRBV7-9 to TRBJ2-5; no clear D. Germline V gene data show CDR1 as SEHNR and CDR2 as FQNEAQ (reference sequence). The ends were cut back, 0 bases at V and 5 bases at J, with 13 bases in the middle. The CDR3 has 15 residues. The CDR3 DNA reads as TGTGCCAGCAGCTTAGCTGAAATTGGTGGGGAGACCCAGTACTTC. Encoded protein: CASSLAEIGGETQYF.

This clonotype has only a few counts. The genes are TRBV6-1 and TRBJ2-2, with D perhaps matching TRBD2 (6 bases). The germline V gene has CDR1 MNHNS and CDR2 SASEGT. CDR3 length equals 15 residues. V shed 9 bases and J shed 1 base, with 15 bases lying between them. CDR3 coding DNA: TGTGCCAGTGAGAACCGGCGGGGGAACACCGGGGAGCTGTTTTTT. As protein: CASENRRGNTGELFF.

The V gene is TRBV19, the J gene TRBJ2-7; D might be TRBD2 (5 bases). The CDR3 totals 12 residues. V was pared by 3 bases and J by 2 bases, with 5 bases between. The germline CDR1 and CDR2 sequences are LNHDA and SQIVND (reference sequence). The CDR3 protein is CASSMRAYEQYF. The CDR3 DNA reads TGTGCCAGTAGTATGCGGGCCTACGAGCAGTACTTC.

To note about this clonotype: The junction differs from germline at one of its ends, possibly a read error. V usage is TRBV6-5 and J usage is TRBJ1-2; D is unclear. Germline V gives CDR1 MNHEY, CDR2 SVGAGI. The CDR3 has 15 residues. In DNA, the CDR3 is TGTGCCAGCAGTTACTCTTCCAGAATGCCATATGGCTGCACCTTC. Protein: CASSYSSRMPYGCTF.

The chain carries TRBV25-1 and TRBJ2-3, with D possibly matching TRBD2 (7 bases). The CDR3 spans 14 residues. The germline V gene has CDR1 MGHDK and CDR2 SYGVNS. V lost 4 bases, J lost 2 bases, and 10 bases lay in between. CDR3 bases: TGTGCCAGCAGTGTGGGGGGGGCCACAGATACGCAGTATTTT. It codes for CASSVGGATDTQYF.

The chain recombines TRBV15 with TRBJ1-6; TRBD1 matches at 8 bases. This CDR3 is built from 15 residues. The V and J ends lost 4 bases and 9 bases, in that order; junction bases with no gene match: 8. Germline CDR1 LNHNV, CDR2 YYDKDF (reference sequence). The CDR3 is CATSNPGTGRSPLHF. In DNA form, the CDR3 reads TGTGCCACCAGCAATCCAGGGACAGGCCGTTCACCCCTCCACTTT.

This clonotype was seen many times. The gene calls are TRBV9 and TRBJ2-7, with a weak D call TRBD1 (6 bases). The CDR3 totals 14 residues. Germline lookup yields CDR1 SGDLS and CDR2 YYNGEE. The ends were cut back, 4 bases at V and 2 bases at J, with 13 bases in the middle. The DNA for the CDR3 is TGTGCCAGCAGCCCACGGACAGAGGCCTACGAGCAGTACTTC. It is translated as CASSPRTEAYEQYF.